This TCR beta chain was sequenced for a study of T cell repertoires in cytomegalovirus infection. TCRdb reprocessed the reads via MiXCR and lists one record per CDR3 protein. The sample records 450,000 to 600,000 distinct CDR3 sequences, roughly 42% being singletons. The germline V gene has CDR1 MGHRA and CDR2 YSYEKL. Deletions cut 1 base from V and 9 bases from J, with 10 bases between. The CDR3 spans 13 residues. This clonotype was seen only a few times. Antigen unknown. Study-wide findings and caveats: Clonotype analysis showed dominance of the ex vivo response by HLA-C-restricted CMV-specific TCR beta clonotypes. Summed frequency of shared TCR beta families picked out CMV carriers who also had the relevant HLA.

This TCR derives from a human donor in good health (CMV status not recorded). Some clones in this sample may be carry-over from other donors' samples. This rearrangement joins TRBV4-1 to TRBJ1-5; unclear D gene. The sequenced sample was cultured PBMCs, obtained from culture after CMV antigen stimulation. The CDR3 is CASSQVAWSPQHF. CDR3 coding DNA: TGCGCCAGCAGCCAAGTTGCCTGGTCGCCCCAGCATTTT.